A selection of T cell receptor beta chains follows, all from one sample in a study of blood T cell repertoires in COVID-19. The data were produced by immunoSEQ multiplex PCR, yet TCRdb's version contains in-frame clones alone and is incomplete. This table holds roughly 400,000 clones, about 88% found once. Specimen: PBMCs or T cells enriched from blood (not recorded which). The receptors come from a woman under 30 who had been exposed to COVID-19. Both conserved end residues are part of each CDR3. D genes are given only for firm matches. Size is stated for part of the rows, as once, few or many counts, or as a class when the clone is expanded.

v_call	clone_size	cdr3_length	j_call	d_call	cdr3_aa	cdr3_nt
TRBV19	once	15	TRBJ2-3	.	CASSIAGRDTDTQYF	TGTGCCAGTAGTATAGCGGGGCGGGACACAGATACGCAGTATTTT
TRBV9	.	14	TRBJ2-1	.	CASSRSPPDNEQFF	TGTGCCAGCTCGAGGAGCCCACCGGACAATGAGCAGTTCTTC
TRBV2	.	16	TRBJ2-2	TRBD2	CASRPTSGRATGELFF	TGTGCCAGCAGACCCACTAGCGGGAGGGCCACCGGGGAGCTGTTTTTT
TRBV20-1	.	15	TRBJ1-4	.	CSASPQDKHNEKLFF	TGCAGTGCTAGTCCTCAGGACAAGCATAATGAAAAACTGTTTTTT
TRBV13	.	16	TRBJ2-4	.	CASSPRLEFAQNIQYF	TGTGCCAGCAGCCCTCGACTAGAATTCGCCCAAAACATTCAGTACTTC
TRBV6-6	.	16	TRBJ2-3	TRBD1	CASSNRQGGGTDTQYF	TGTGCCAGCAGTAATCGACAGGGTGGGGGCACAGATACGCAGTATTTT
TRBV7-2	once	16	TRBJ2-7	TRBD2	CASSTPPGLVPHEQYF	TGTGCCAGCAGCACCCCCCCGGGACTAGTGCCCCACGAGCAGTACTTC
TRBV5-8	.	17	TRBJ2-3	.	CASSLGVARSSTDTQYF	TGTGCCAGCAGCTTGGGGGTAGCCAGATCTAGCACAGATACGCAGTATTTT
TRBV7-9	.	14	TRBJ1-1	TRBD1	CASSLRGRNTEAFF	TGTGCCAGCAGCTTAAGGGGGCGGAACACTGAAGCTTTCTTT
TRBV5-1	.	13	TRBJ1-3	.	CASSLLQGNTIYF	TGCGCCAGCAGCTTGTTACAGGGAAACACCATATATTTT
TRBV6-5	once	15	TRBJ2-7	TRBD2	CASRGLSGNPYEQYF	TGTGCCAGCAGGGGACTTAGCGGGAATCCCTACGAGCAGTACTTC
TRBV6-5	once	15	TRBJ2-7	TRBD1	CASGNIRTGSYEQYF	TGTGCCAGCGGCAACATTCGGACAGGGAGCTACGAGCAGTACTTC
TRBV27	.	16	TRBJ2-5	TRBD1	CASSFRTTGGGETQYF	TGTGCCAGCAGTTTCCGAACGACAGGGGGTGGGGAGACCCAGTACTTC
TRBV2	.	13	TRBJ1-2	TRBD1	CASNGQGVDGYTF	TGTGCCAGCAATGGACAGGGCGTTGATGGCTACACCTTC
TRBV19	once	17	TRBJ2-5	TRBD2	CASSIDSSGGTQETQYF	TGTGCCAGTAGTATAGATTCCAGCGGGGGAACTCAAGAGACCCAGTACTTC
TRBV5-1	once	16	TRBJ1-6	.	CASSLRGSSYNSPLHF	TGCGCCAGCAGCTTGAGGGGGAGCTCCTATAATTCACCCCTCCACTTT
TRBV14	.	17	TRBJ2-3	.	CASSQYRDSIRTDTQYF	TGTGCCAGCAGCCAGTACCGGGACTCAATCCGGACAGATACGCAGTATTTT
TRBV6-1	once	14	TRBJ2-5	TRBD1	CASSEPGRGETQYF	TGTGCCAGCAGTGAACCCGGCAGGGGGGAGACCCAGTACTTC
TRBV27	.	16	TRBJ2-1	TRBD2	CASTRRDPGEGDEQFF	TGTGCCAGCACCCGGCGGGACCCGGGGGAGGGCGATGAGCAGTTCTTC
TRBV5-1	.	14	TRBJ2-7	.	CASSLVGAQVEQYF	TGCGCCAGCAGCTTGGTGGGGGCGCAGGTCGAGCAGTACTTC
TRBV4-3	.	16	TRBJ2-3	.	CASSQVSGGGTDTQYF	TGCGCCAGCAGCCAAGTCTCTGGGGGCGGCACAGATACGCAGTATTTT
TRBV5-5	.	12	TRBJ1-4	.	CASSSSLKNLFF	TGTGCCAGCAGCTCCTCATTGAAAAACTTGTTTTTT
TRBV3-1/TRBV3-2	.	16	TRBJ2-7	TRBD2	CASSLGTSGISYEQYF	TGTGCCAGCAGCCTAGGGACTAGCGGGATTTCCTACGAGCAGTACTTC